The clone carrying this TCR beta chain was counted only a few times. What it recognizes is unknown. The length of the CDR3 is 16 residues. Trimming cost V 3 bases and J 0 bases, with 14 bases left between them. The germline gives CDR1 KGHSH, CDR2 LQKENI. This entry belongs to a study of shared clonotypes between healthy human individuals. Points from the study as a whole: Sampling was confined to blood; repertoires within tissues likely differ.

Generated by immunoSEQ multiplex PCR, the TCRdb table keeps only in-frame clones and is missing some. This sample has 400,000 to 600,000 clones, with 60% to 80% found just once. The sample comprised PBMCs. The chain combines TRBV18 with TRBJ1-1; TRBD1 might be the D (5 bases). This TCR was recovered from a woman aged 40 to 50 in good health. Some clones in this sample may be carry-over from other donors' samples. The CDR3 DNA reads TGTGCCAGCTCACCTCGAACGGGACGTCTGAACACTGAAGCTTTCTTT. Translation: CASSPRTGRLNTEAFF.